This entry lists 26 T cell receptor beta chains sequenced from one sample in a study of T cell responses to AZD1222 COVID-19 vaccine (TCRdb year 2021). Library construction relied on the immunoSEQ multiplex PCR assay. TCRdb took this table from immuneACCESS and kept in-frame rearrangements with V and J called. Such tables lack part of the clones; where checked against another copy, unresolved V genes explain under half of the gap, and the rest is unexplained. This sample is represented by about 200,000 clones; approximately 94% of them were singletons. The top ten hold roughly 4% of the sample. The time point label for this specimen denotes: about 28 days (+/-7) after the second vaccine dose. The treatment or condition label, as the study defines it: meningococcal conjugate vaccine given as trial control. Sequences were derived from peripheral blood, sampled 28 days after the second dose of the MenACWY control vaccine. The receptors stem from an adult who received the MenACWY meningococcal vaccine as a control.

This sequence joins TRBV9 and TRBJ1-2; no firm D call. Looked up from germline, CDR1 is SGDLS and CDR2 is YYNGEE. With 0 bases removed from V and 4 bases from J, the gap between germline ends came to 10 bases. The CDR3 length is 14 residues. CDR3 coding DNA: TGTGCCAGCAGCGTAGACGTCGGACTCTATGGCTACACCTTC. This codes for CASSVDVGLYGYTF.

Comments on this clone: The junction and the germline gene differ at one end; a read error may be behind it. V and J are TRBV7-8 and TRBJ2-3; 16 bases fit TRBD2. Germline V gene data show CDR1 as SGHVS and CDR2 as FQNEAQ. CDR3 length: 17 amino acids. In DNA form, the CDR3 reads TGTGCCAGCAGCCCGGGACTAGCGGGAGGGATCACACATACGCAGTATTTT. Residues: CASSPGLAGGITHTQYF.

V and J are TRBV29-1 and TRBJ1-3, with no clear D. Germline assignment: CDR1 SQVTM and CDR2 ANQGSEA. V was trimmed by 6 bases and J by 2 bases, leaving 17 bases between them. The CDR3 runs to 15 residues. CDR3 region: CSVGWSGRTGNTIYF. The DNA of the CDR3 is TGCAGCGTGGGGTGGTCAGGCCGAACTGGAAACACCATATATTTT. Variable domain in full (rest from reference TRBV29-1 and TRBJ1-3): SAVISQKPSRDICQRGTSLTIQCQVDSQVTMMFWYRQQPGQSLTLIATANQGSEATYESGFVIDKFPISRPNLTFSTLTVSNMSPEDSSIYLCSVGWSGRTGNTIYFGEGSWLTVV.

The rearrangement links TRBV24-1 to TRBJ1-5, with 7 nucleotides matching TRBD1. This CDR3 is 14 amino acids long. CDR1 KGHDR and CDR2 SFDVKD come from the germline V gene. V dropped 5 bases and J dropped 3; count of bases not matched to a gene: 3. The CDR3 DNA is TGTGCCACCAGTGGAGGGGGCTACAATCAGCCCCAGCATTTT. As protein: CATSGGGYNQPQHF.

CDR3 protein: CATAGTHYYGYTF. CDR3 coding DNA: TGTGCCACTGCAGGGACCCATTACTATGGCTACACCTTC. This sequence joins TRBV6-5 and TRBJ1-2, with D possibly TRBD1 on 5 matching bases. This CDR3 is built from 13 residues. In germline, CDR1 is MNHEY, CDR2 SVGAGI. V lost 10 bases, J lost 3 bases, and 15 bases lay in between.

J is TRBJ1-4 and V is TRBV3-1 (or the pseudogene TRBV3-2); TRBD1 aligns across 8 bases. The CDR3 has 16 residues. Per the germline V gene, CDR1 is LGHDT and CDR2 is YNNKEL (reference sequence). The junction had 10 bases not matched to a gene; V was cut back by 3 bases and J by 7 bases. The CDR3 nucleotides are TGTGCCAGCAGCCAGGGGATCCGGGACAGGTGTGAAAAACTGTTTTTT. Protein: CASSQGIRDRCEKLFF.

With regard to this clone: This same CDR3 is encoded by further DNA sequences in the sample. V is TRBV14 and J is TRBJ1-6; D is undetermined. Trimming left V 0 bases short and J 7 bases short, with 7 bases between. The CDR3 length is 14 residues. CDR1 and CDR2 from the germline V gene are SGHDN and FVKESK. The CDR3 loop reads CASSQETRNSPLHF. The CDR3 coding sequence is TGTGCCAGCAGCCAAGAAACAAGAAATTCACCCCTCCACTTT.

On this clone itself: Other nucleotide sequences in the sample specify the same CDR3. V usage is TRBV7-2 and J usage is TRBJ1-1; D possibly corresponds to TRBD1 (5 bases). The CDR3 length is 14 residues. The V end lost 1 base, the J end lost 3 bases, and 9 bases lay between the germline ends. Per germline, CDR1 SGHTA and CDR2 FQGNSA. The CDR3 reads CASSLGGGDTEAFF. CDR3 DNA sequence: TGTGCCAGCAGCTTAGGGGGAGGGGACACTGAAGCTTTCTTT.

The V and J genes are TRBV2 and TRBJ2-7; TRBD1 matches 9 bases. The CDR3 contains 13 residues. Per the germline V gene, CDR1 is SNHLY and CDR2 is FYNNEI. V shed 5 bases and J 10 bases; nucleotides not matched to a gene: 9. For the CDR3, the DNA is TGTGCCAGCAGTCTGGACAGGGGACGAAAACAGTACTTC. It translates to CASSLDRGRKQYF. Combining the CDR3 with reference TRBV2 and TRBJ2-7 gives the whole variable domain EPEVTQTPSHQVTQMGQEVILRCVPISNHLYFYWYRQILGQKVEFLVSFYNNEISEKSEIFDDQFSVERPDGSNFTLKIRSTKLEDSAMYFCASSLDRGRKQYFGPGTRLTVT.

CDR3: CASASLGTSGPGRETQYF. The CDR3 coding sequence is TGCGCCAGCGCCTCACTAGGGACTAGCGGACCTGGGAGAGAGACCCAGTACTTC. The chain recombines TRBV5-1 with TRBJ2-5; TRBD2 matches at 11 bases. The germline CDR1 and CDR2 sequences are SGHRS and YFSETQ. The V and J ends lost 7 bases and 4 bases, in that order; junction bases with no gene match: 18. The CDR3 is 18 residues long.

This sequence joins TRBV7-9 and TRBJ1-1; 8 bases are a match to TRBD1. This CDR3 has 15 amino acids. Germline V gives CDR1 SEHNR, CDR2 FQNEAQ (reference sequence). The V and J ends lost 4 bases and 2 bases, in that order; junction bases with no gene match: 6. Here the CDR3 DNA reads TGTGCCAGCAGCTGGGGGACAGGAGCTAACACTGAAGCTTTCTTT. Translating gives CASSWGTGANTEAFF.

J is TRBJ1-1 and V is TRBV18, with D hard to call. The CDR3 has 15 amino acids. Germline values: CDR1 KGHSH, CDR2 LQKENI. Trimming removed 6 bases from V and 1 base from J, with 15 bases in between. This CDR3 is CASSPTAGGNTEAFF. As DNA, the CDR3 is TGTGCCAGCTCCCCCACTGCGGGTGGGAACACTGAAGCTTTCTTT. The complete variable domain, with remaining parts taken from reference TRBV18 and TRBJ1-1, reads NAGVMQNPRHLVRRRGQEARLRCSPMKGHSHVYWYRQLPEEGLKFMVYLQKENIIDESGMPKERFSAEFPKEGPSILRIQQVVRGDSAAYFCASSPTAGGNTEAFFGQGTRLTVV.

The V gene is TRBV9, the J gene TRBJ1-2; maybe TRBD1 (6 bases). This CDR3 is 13 amino acids long. From germline, CDR1 is SGDLS and CDR2 YYNGEE. V was shortened by 0 bases and J by 6 bases, with 9 bases between the two germline ends. CDR3 DNA sequence: TGTGCCAGCAGCGTAGGGGGGGCGGATGGCTACACCTTC. Translation: CASSVGGADGYTF.

The rearrangement joins TRBV19 to TRBJ1-4, with D possibly being TRBD1 (6 bases). The CDR3 is made up of 16 amino acids. Germline-derived CDR1 and CDR2 are LNHDA and SQIVND (reference sequence). Trimming cost V 7 bases and J 1 base, with 16 bases left between them. For the CDR3, the DNA is TGTGCCAGTACCACCCCTGGACAGTTAACTAATGAAAAACTGTTTTTT. It codes for CASTTPGQLTNEKLFF.

V is TRBV6-1 and J is TRBJ2-7, with D unresolved. This CDR3 has 14 amino acids. V was pared by 0 bases and J by 3 bases, with 9 bases between. The germline gives CDR1 MNHNS, CDR2 SASEGT. The CDR3 is CASSEAAALYEQYF. DNA for the CDR3: TGTGCCAGCAGTGAAGCGGCAGCACTCTACGAGCAGTACTTC.

A note on this clone: The sample has other DNA sequences that encode this CDR3 too. This CDR3 is CASSGTGNQPQHF. Here the CDR3 DNA reads TGTGCCAGTAGCGGGACAGGGAATCAGCCCCAGCATTTT. The V and J genes are TRBV19 and TRBJ1-5, with 9 bases fitting TRBD1. Trimming removed 6 bases from V and 4 bases from J; junction bases left unmatched: 1. This CDR3 contains 13 residues. Germline values: CDR1 LNHDA, CDR2 SQIVND (reference sequence).

J is TRBJ1-1 and V is TRBV24-1; 7 bases agree with TRBD1. The CDR3 is made up of 15 amino acids. Trimming removed 3 bases from V and 0 bases from J; junction bases left unmatched: 3. Looked up from germline, CDR1 is KGHDR and CDR2 is SFDVKD. CDR3 coding DNA: TGTGCCACCAGTGATAACAGGGGAATGAACACTGAAGCTTTCTTT. This translates into CATSDNRGMNTEAFF.

The chain carries TRBV14 and TRBJ1-1; TRBD1 aligns across 7 bases. The CDR3 loop spans 15 amino acids. Trimming took 4 bases from V and 0 from J; bases not matched to a gene: 5. Germline CDR1 SGHDN, CDR2 FVKESK. The CDR3 loop is CASSLRTGMNTEAFF. The CDR3 DNA follows: TGTGCCAGCAGCCTTCGGACAGGAATGAACACTGAAGCTTTCTTT.

V and J are TRBV4-2 and TRBJ1-5; 7 bases map to TRBD1. J was trimmed by 5 bases and V by 4 bases; bases with no gene match: 8. The germline gives CDR1 LGHNA, CDR2 YNFKEQ. The CDR3 is made up of 15 amino acids. CDR3 protein: CASSLKGQGDQPQHF. In DNA, the CDR3 is TGTGCCAGCAGCCTTAAGGGGCAGGGGGATCAGCCCCAGCATTTT.

The V and J genes are TRBV7-2 and TRBJ1-1; D is undetermined. Per the germline V gene, CDR1 is SGHTA and CDR2 is FQGNSA. The CDR3 sequence is 14 residues long. V was pared by 4 bases and J by 2 bases, with 11 bases between. Here the CDR3 reads CASSSTRGNTEAFF. The CDR3 bases are TGTGCCAGCAGCTCTACGCGGGGTAACACTGAAGCTTTCTTT. The full variable domain, rest sourced from reference TRBV7-2 and TRBJ1-1, is GAGVSQSPSNKVTEKGKDVELRCDPISGHTALYWYRQSLGQGLEFLIYFQGNSAPDKSGLPSDRFSAERTGGSVSTLTIQRTQQEDSAVYLCASSSTRGNTEAFFGQGTRLTVV.

The J gene is TRBJ2-7, the V gene TRBV19, with D maybe TRBD2 (5 bases). There are 11 residues in the CDR3. CDR1 LNHDA and CDR2 SQIVND come from the germline V gene (reference sequence). V lost 7 bases, J lost 6 bases, and 10 bases lay in between. CDR3 coding DNA: TGTGCCAGTAAGTCCGGAGGCGAGCAGTACTTC. It yields the protein CASKSGGEQYF.

This clone was counted a single time. CDR3 coding DNA: TGTGCCAGCAGCGCCACTTACAAGTTTAACTATGGCTACACCTTC. Its translation: CASSATYKFNYGYTF. The chain joins TRBV4-2 to TRBJ1-2, with D unresolved. V gave up 5 bases and J gave up 1 base, with 14 bases separating them. The germline CDR1 and CDR2 sequences are LGHNA and YNFKEQ. The CDR3 consists of 15 residues.

The CDR3 sequence is CASALNPYGYTF. CDR3 sequence (DNA): TGTGCCAGCGCCTTGAACCCCTATGGCTACACCTTC. The chain uses TRBV28 and TRBJ1-2, with D unclear. This CDR3 is 12 amino acids long. Per the germline V gene, CDR1 is MDHEN and CDR2 is SYDVKM. The germline V and J ends were trimmed by 8 bases and 4 bases, with 11 bases remaining between them.

This rearrangement joins TRBV6-5 to TRBJ1-5, with 7 bases identical to TRBD1. Germline CDR1 MNHEY, CDR2 SVGAGI. The CDR3 contains 15 residues. With 6 bases clipped from V and 1 base from J, the junction kept 6 bases outside the gene matches. The CDR3, as DNA: TGTGCCAGCAGCCCCCTACAGGGGAGCAATCAGCCCCAGCATTTT. This codes for CASSPLQGSNQPQHF.

The chain uses TRBV6-5 and TRBJ2-1; the match to TRBD2 covers 11 bases. The CDR3 runs to 15 residues. Losses at the gene ends were 7 bases for V and 8 bases for J; bases not matched to a gene: 10. CDR1 MNHEY and CDR2 SVGAGI come from the germline V gene. The CDR3 DNA reads as TGTGCCAGCATTCATACTAGCGGGAGTACCTATGAGCAGTTCTTC. It yields the protein CASIHTSGSTYEQFF.

V is TRBV5-4 and J is TRBJ1-5; D is unresolved. Germline V CDR1 and CDR2: SGHNT, YYREEE (reference sequence). Trimming shortened V by 4 bases and J by 6 bases, and 8 bases separated the two germline ends. The CDR3 spans 12 residues. The CDR3 protein is CASSPDRQPQHF. The CDR3 nucleotides read TGTGCCAGCAGCCCCGATCGTCAGCCCCAGCATTTT.